This T cell receptor (beta chain) derives from a study of T cells in Graves' hyperthyroidism and ophthalmopathy. Study conclusions and caveats: A 13 V-J model separated ophthalmopathy from stable hyperthyroidism. Most thyroid clonotypes that were expanded above 0.001 also turned up in blood.

Subjects aged 18 to 65 presented with newly diagnosed hyperthyroidism of less than 2 months' duration. Using RNA transcripts as the source, TCR beta CDR3 regions were amplified. Using the HTBI primer set, a first-round RT-PCR was run on the TCR CDR3. Each CDR3 protein is one row after TCRdb ran MiXCR on the multiplex PCR reads. The sample lists hundreds of thousands of distinct CDR3 sequences; less than 15% were seen once. This CDR3 contains 17 residues. Trimming took off 4 bases at V and 3 bases at J, with 21 bases between the two ends. Germline values: CDR1 MGHRA, CDR2 YSYEKL. This clonotype was detected only a few times. The target antigen is unknown.

The sample was blood. V usage is TRBV4-1 and J usage is TRBJ1-1; a weak D match, TRBD1 (5 bases). The clonotype originates from a woman under 30 with Graves' hyperthyroidism. CDR3 region: CASSPRDLRVGDTEAFF. As DNA, the CDR3 is TGCGCCAGCAGCCCGCGGGACCTCAGGGTAGGGGACACTGAAGCTTTCTTT.